These 22 T cell receptor beta chains originate from one sample sequenced in a study of regulatory T cells in long-lasting Graves disease. Time point described: newly diagnosed GD, antithyroid drugs for less than 3 months. PBMC RNA was the source of the TCR library. Investigators prepared the TCR beta libraries by applying iRepertoire HTBI primers and Arm-PCR of CDR3 regions. Each CDR3 protein is one row after TCRdb ran MiXCR on the multiplex PCR reads. The top ten clones hold 38% of a sample with approximately 300,000 distinct CDR3 sequences, more than 15% of them seen once. Specimen: peripheral blood mononuclear cells (PBMCs), collected at new diagnosis, from a patient treated with antithyroid drugs. The source is a female donor with Graves disease.

The chain couples TRBV7-9 to TRBJ1-2; D gene uncertain. V lost 0 bases, J lost 4 bases, and 9 bases lay in between. Looked up from germline, CDR1 is SEHNR and CDR2 is FQNEAQ (reference sequence). There are 14 residues in the CDR3. CDR3: CASSLAGIPYGYTF. The CDR3 nucleotides read TGTGCCAGCAGCTTAGCGGGGATCCCCTATGGCTACACCTTC.

The table lists this clonotype with many counts. V and J are TRBV20-1 and TRBJ2-1; possibly TRBD1 for D (5 bases). Germline assignment: CDR1 DFQATT and CDR2 SNEGSKA (reference sequence). Trimming shortened V by 3 bases and J by 9 bases, and 9 bases separated the two germline ends. This CDR3 has 11 amino acids. CDR3 residues: CSARIGAEQFF. DNA of the CDR3: TGCAGTGCTAGGATAGGGGCTGAGCAGTTCTTC.

To note about this clonotype: Being one base from a much bigger clone, this may be a read error. The V and J genes are TRBV30 and TRBJ1-6, with no clear D. The length of the CDR3 is 15 residues. Trimming pared 5 bases from V and 0 bases from J, leaving 11 bases between. CDR1 GTSNPN and CDR2 SVGIG come from the germline V gene (reference sequence). This chain's CDR3 is CAWGRSSSYNSPLHF. Here the CDR3 DNA reads TGTGCCTGGGGACGCTCCAGCTCCTATAATTCACCCCTCCACTTT.

A remark on this clonotype: This may be a read error, as it is one base from a much larger clone. The chain combines TRBV6-2 or TRBV6-3 with TRBJ2-1; TRBD2 aligns across 8 bases. The V gene's germline CDR1 is MNHEY and CDR2 SVGEGT. The CDR3 extends over 16 amino acids. DNA of the CDR3: TGTGCCAACAGTTACGAAAGCGGGAGCATGTACAATGAGCAGTTCTTC. This encodes CANSYESGSMYNEQFF.

This clonotype was observed at least ten times. V usage is TRBV11-2 and J usage is TRBJ2-1; possible D gene TRBD2, 6 bases. Germline CDR1 and CDR2: SGHAT and FQNNGV. CDR3 size: 17 residues. Trimming pared 1 base from V and 0 bases from J, leaving 13 bases between. The CDR3 here is CASSLGPSASSYNEQFF. CDR3 in DNA: TGTGCCAGCAGCTTAGGGCCTAGCGCCTCCTCCTACAATGAGCAGTTCTTC. Filled out from reference TRBV11-2 and TRBJ2-1, the complete variable domain reads EAGVAQSPRYKIIEKRQSVAFWCNPISGHATLYWYQQILGQGPKLLIQFQNNGVVDDSQLPKDRFSAERLKGVDSTLKIQPAKLEDSAVYLCASSLGPSASSYNEQFFGPGTRLTVL.

The gene calls are TRBV7-9 and TRBJ2-1; D might be TRBD1 or TRBD2, each matching 7 bases. Germline V lookup: CDR1 SEHNR, CDR2 FQNEAQ (reference sequence). The CDR3 is 17 amino acids. Trimming pared 1 base from V and 0 bases from J, leaving 13 bases between. CDR3 protein: CASSLGQGGHSYNEQFF. The CDR3 nucleotides are TGTGCCAGCAGCTTAGGCCAGGGGGGGCACTCCTACAATGAGCAGTTCTTC.

In this sample, this clonotype turned up a few times. One base away lies a much larger clone, so this may be a sequencing read error. CDR3 nucleotide sequence: TGTGCCAGCAGGTGGGGGAGAGGTAGTAATGGGCAGTTCTTC. Its protein is CASRWGRGSNGQFF. V is TRBV2 and J is TRBJ2-1; either TRBD1 or TRBD2 may supply D (5 bases each). The CDR3 sequence is 14 residues long. Per germline, CDR1 SNHLY and CDR2 FYNNEI.

For this clonotype: A read error is likely here: a far larger clone is one base away. The chain recombines TRBV28 with TRBJ2-1; D may be TRBD2 (6 bases). Germline CDR1 is MDHEN and CDR2 is SYDVKM. CDR3 length: 15 amino acids. The V and J ends lost 5 bases and 8 bases respectively, with 19 bases between them. CDR3 coding DNA: TGTGCCAGCAGTGATTCATTACGACTAGAGGATGAGCAGTTCTTC. Translating gives CASSDSLRLEDEQFF.

This clonotype was picked up many times. The V call is TRBV14, the J call TRBJ2-7; 8 nucleotides match TRBD2. The CDR3 extends over 16 amino acids. Germline V gene sequence: CDR1 SGHDN, CDR2 FVKESK. With 3 bases clipped from V and 3 bases from J, the junction kept 10 bases outside the gene matches. For the CDR3, the DNA is TGTGCCAGCAGCCAGTACGCCGGGAGGGAGGTCTACGAGCAGTACTTC. It codes for CASSQYAGREVYEQYF.

This clonotype showed up just a few times. The V and J genes are TRBV4-1 and TRBJ2-7; 7 nucleotides align to TRBD1. The CDR3 length is 15 residues. CDR1 is MGHRA, CDR2 YSYEKL, per germline. The V and J ends lost 4 bases and 4 bases, in that order; junction bases with no gene match: 10. CDR3: CASSPAPGQIYEQYF. Written as DNA, the CDR3 is TGCGCCAGCAGCCCGGCGCCGGGACAGATTTACGAGCAGTACTTC.

This clonotype was recorded at least ten times. The V call is TRBV24-1, the J call TRBJ2-1; 8 nucleotides agree with TRBD2. Looked up from germline, CDR1 is KGHDR and CDR2 is SFDVKD. The CDR3 spans 17 residues. J lost 5 bases, V lost 1 base, and 9 bases had no gene match. CDR3 in amino acids: CATSDLGLAGPNNEQFF. The CDR3 nucleotides are TGTGCCACCAGTGATTTAGGGCTAGCGGGTCCTAACAATGAGCAGTTCTTC.

This clonotype has more than one count but fewer than ten. V is TRBV30 and J is TRBJ2-7; possible D gene TRBD2, 7 bases. This CDR3 is 17 amino acids long. With 1 base removed from V and 9 bases from J, the gap between germline ends came to 28 bases. In germline, CDR1 is GTSNPN, CDR2 SVGIG (reference sequence). Written as DNA, the CDR3 is TGTGCCTGGAGTGCTACCTTTAGGACAGAGTTTTCGGGAGGGCAGTACTTC. Amino acid sequence: CAWSATFRTEFSGGQYF.

Many counts were recorded for this clonotype. The chain recombines TRBV24-1 with TRBJ1-2, with TRBD1 identical over 8 bases. V trimming: 3 bases; J trimming: 8 bases; junction bases outside the gene matches: 10. CDR1 KGHDR and CDR2 SFDVKD come from the germline V gene. This CDR3 contains 15 residues. The CDR3 loop is CATSDPGGSSQGYTF. The CDR3 nucleotides read TGTGCCACCAGTGATCCAGGGGGCTCTTCCCAGGGCTACACCTTC.

This chain uses TRBV3-1 with TRBJ2-3; 15 bases match TRBD2. The V and J ends lost 6 bases and 5 bases, in that order; junction bases with no gene match: 6. The CDR3 loop spans 16 amino acids. Germline V gene data show CDR1 as LGHDT and CDR2 as YNNKEL (reference sequence). CDR3 sequence: CASSRTSGRVGDTQYF. The CDR3 DNA sequence: TGTGCCAGCAGTCGGACTAGCGGGAGGGTGGGAGATACGCAGTATTTT.

This clonotype appeared many times. V is TRBV29-1 and J is TRBJ2-7; no clear D. Trimming cost V 3 bases and J 0 bases, with 12 bases left between them. The CDR3 is made up of 14 amino acids. Per germline, CDR1 SQVTM and CDR2 ANQGSEA. The CDR3 protein is CSVDSSGDSYEQYF. DNA of the CDR3: TGCAGCGTTGATTCGAGTGGGGACTCCTACGAGCAGTACTTC.

This clonotype was seen repeatedly, ten times or more. The chain employs TRBV9 and TRBJ2-5; 8 nucleotides match TRBD2. CDR1 SGDLS and CDR2 YYNGEE come from the germline V gene. Trimming took 6 bases from V and 2 from J; bases not matched to a gene: 6. CDR3 length: 14 residues. CDR3 in DNA: TGTGCCAGCACTCCGGGGGGGCGGCAAGAGACCCAGTACTTC. Translation: CASTPGGRQETQYF.

This clonotype was observed a few times. V is TRBV29-1 and J is TRBJ1-3, with D unclear. Germline CDR1 SQVTM, CDR2 ANQGSEA. The V end was cut by 7 bases, the J end by 5 bases, with 9 bases between. This CDR3 spans 11 amino acids. The CDR3 spells CSGKYRNTIYF. CDR3 coding DNA: TGCAGCGGCAAATACAGAAACACCATATATTTT.

This clonotype has just a few counts. J is TRBJ1-1 and V is TRBV10-2, with no clear D. CDR1 and CDR2 (germline): WSHSY, SAAADI. V lost 3 bases to trimming and J lost 4 bases, with 15 bases between them. The CDR3 sequence is 15 residues long. CDR3 DNA sequence: TGCGCCAGCAGTGACCCCGGTGGGTCGAGCACTGAAGCTTTCTTT. Residues: CASSDPGGSSTEAFF.

This clonotype was picked up many times. This chain joins TRBV24-1 and TRBJ2-1, with D possibly TRBD2 on 5 matching bases. Trimming pared 5 bases from V and 7 bases from J, leaving 11 bases between. This CDR3 is 13 amino acids long. In germline, CDR1 is KGHDR, CDR2 SFDVKD. The CDR3 sequence: CATSGTAFNEQFF. In DNA form, the CDR3 reads TGTGCCACCAGTGGGACTGCCTTTAATGAGCAGTTCTTC.

This clonotype was seen at least ten times. The chain is built from TRBV6-1 and TRBJ2-1; a weak D match, TRBD1 (5 bases). Germline V CDR1 and CDR2: MNHNS, SASEGT. CDR3 length equals 14 residues. V lost 2 bases to trimming and J lost 0 bases, with 5 bases between them. In DNA, the CDR3 is TGTGCCAGCAGTGAACAGGGCTCCTACAATGAGCAGTTCTTC. It specifies CASSEQGSYNEQFF.

This clonotype showed up many times. The rearrangement links TRBV12-5 to TRBJ2-1, with 10 positions matching TRBD1. CDR1 LGHNT and CDR2 FRNRAP come from the germline V gene. The CDR3 spans 15 residues. V shed 6 bases and J 10 bases; nucleotides not matched to a gene: 12. CDR3 residues: CASGPGRTGGREQFF. CDR3 DNA sequence: TGTGCTAGTGGGCCCGGACGGACAGGGGGAAGAGAGCAGTTCTTC.

This clonotype has a count of ten or more. The V call is TRBV10-2, the J call TRBJ2-7; D is perhaps TRBD2 (6 bases). The CDR3 runs 15 residues. V lost 4 bases, J lost 6 bases, and 19 bases lay in between. Germline assignment: CDR1 WSHSY and CDR2 SAAADI. DNA for the CDR3: TGCGCCAGCAGTGGTTTAACGGGACTCTTCTCCGAGCAGTACTTC. As protein: CASSGLTGLFSEQYF.